One sample yielded the 8 T cell receptor beta chains listed below, sequenced in a study of blood T cell repertoires in COVID-19. Libraries were prepared by immunoSEQ multiplex PCR; TCRdb keeps only in-frame clonotypes and omits some of them. The repertoire includes 350,000 or so clones, over 75% of them detected once, and roughly 0.94% sits in the top ten. Sequencing was performed on PBMCs or T cells enriched from blood (not recorded which). The source of these receptors is a woman aged 25 to 39 who had recovered from COVID-19.

The chain links TRBV3-1 (or the pseudogene TRBV3-2) to TRBJ2-4; TRBD2 might be the D (7 bases). V was shortened by 4 bases and J by 0 bases, with 16 bases between the two germline ends. The CDR3 sequence is 17 residues long. From germline, CDR1 is LGHDT and CDR2 YNNKEL (reference sequence). The CDR3 region has the DNA TGTGCCAGCAGCCGGGGGGGGACACCTATAGCCAAAAACATTCAGTACTTC. This gives the protein CASSRGGTPIAKNIQYF.

The genes are TRBV7-2 and TRBJ2-7; 10 nucleotides match TRBD2. J was trimmed by 4 bases and V by 4 bases; bases with no gene match: 10. Germline V lookup: CDR1 SGHTA, CDR2 FQGNSA. This CDR3 has 16 amino acids. CDR3: CASSSGGLAGVYEQYF. In DNA form, the CDR3 reads TGTGCCAGCAGCTCAGGGGGCCTAGCGGGGGTATACGAGCAGTACTTC.

V is TRBV10-1 and J is TRBJ2-5, with D possibly TRBD1 on 5 matching bases. V lost 6 bases and J 5 bases, leaving 13 bases between the germline ends. From germline, CDR1 is WNHNN and CDR2 SYGVQD (reference sequence). The CDR3 is 13 amino acids. The CDR3 loop is CASSRASEETQYF. The DNA of the CDR3 is TGCGCCAGCAGCAGGGCCTCCGAGGAGACCCAGTACTTC.

CDR3 amino acids: CASSLITGYAETQYF. The CDR3 nucleotides are TGTGCCAGCAGTCTCATTACAGGGTACGCGGAGACCCAGTACTTC. V gene TRBV28 combines with J gene TRBJ2-5, with D perhaps TRBD1 (6 bases). The CDR3 is made up of 15 amino acids. CDR1 and CDR2 from the germline V gene are MDHEN and SYDVKM. Trimming took off 5 bases at V and 5 bases at J, with 18 bases between the two ends. Based on the CDR3 plus reference TRBV28 and TRBJ2-5, the full variable domain is DVKVTQSSRYLVKRTGEKVFLECVQDMDHENMFWYRQDPGLGLRLIYFSYDVKMKEKGDIPEGYSVSREKKERFSLILESASTNQTSMYLCASSLITGYAETQYFGPGTRLLVL.

The V gene is TRBV14, the J gene TRBJ2-7; D call uncertain. CDR1 SGHDN and CDR2 FVKESK come from the germline V gene. The CDR3 is made up of 16 amino acids. Trimming pared 4 bases from V and 0 bases from J, leaving 16 bases between. The chain's CDR3 is CASSPKPTSNSYEQYF. For the CDR3, the DNA is TGTGCCAGCAGCCCAAAACCGACATCCAACTCCTACGAGCAGTACTTC.

Only one count was recorded for this clone. The V call is TRBV7-9, the J call TRBJ1-6; the match to TRBD1 covers 10 bases. Trimming cost V 5 bases and J 7 bases; bases outside gene matches: 5. This CDR3 has 15 residues. Germline CDR1 is SEHNR and CDR2 is FQNEAQ (reference sequence). DNA of the CDR3: TGTGCCAGCAGCCCCTGGACAGGGGGAAATTCACCCCTCCACTTT. Amino acid sequence: CASSPWTGGNSPLHF. The entire variable domain, with the rest obtained from reference TRBV7-9 and TRBJ1-6, is as follows: DTGVSQNPRHKITKRGQNVTFRCDPISEHNRLYWYRQTLGQGPEFLTYFQNEAQLEKSRLLSDRFSAERPKGSFSTLEIQRTEQGDSAMYLCASSPWTGGNSPLHFGNGTRLTVT.

The gene calls are TRBV15 and TRBJ1-6; D might be TRBD1 (5 bases). The CDR3 is 14 residues long. The germline CDR1 and CDR2 sequences are LNHNV and YYDKDF (reference sequence). Trimming pared 2 bases from V and 10 bases from J, leaving 12 bases between. The CDR3 coding sequence is TGTGCCACCAGCAGACAGGGAAAACTGTCACCCCTCCACTTT. As protein: CATSRQGKLSPLHF.

The V and J genes are TRBV10-3 and TRBJ2-2, with D perhaps matching TRBD1 (5 bases). The CDR3 spans 16 residues. CDR1 and CDR2 (germline): ENHRY, SYGVKD. Trimming took off 0 bases at V and 0 bases at J, with 8 bases between the two ends. CDR3 in amino acids: CAISESGQTNTGELFF. CDR3 DNA sequence: TGTGCCATCAGTGAGTCGGGGCAGACGAACACCGGGGAGCTGTTTTTT.